This TCR beta chain is from a study of spatial heterogeneity in lung cancer. Trimming took off 7 bases at V and 10 bases at J, with 37 bases between the two ends. CDR1 SNHLY and CDR2 FYNNEI come from the germline V gene. CDR3 length equals 20 residues. Carried by each TCR cDNA molecule was a unique molecular identifier. TCRdb used MiXCR to reprocess the 5' RACE reads, holding one entry per CDR3 protein. The repertoire holds fewer than 45,000 distinct CDR3 sequences, roughly a tenth seen once, with roughly a sixth in the top ten. This clonotype was counted ten times or more. As for time point: blood at routine non-recurrence follow-up after resection.

This TCR came from a female donor with early-stage non-small cell lung cancer. Sequenced material: PBMCs, taken at follow-up. The chain links TRBV2 to TRBJ1-4; D is ambiguous. CDR3 loop: CASIPLPAARRAGFIGKLFF. Here the CDR3 DNA reads TGTGCCAGCATCCCCTTACCCGCTGCGCGGAGGGCTGGATTCATCGGAAAACTGTTTTTT.